This TCR beta chain was sequenced in a study of technical replicates of blood from a few donors. The assay was immunoSEQ multiplex PCR, and TCRdb's table has in-frame clones only and misses some. This sample has 65,000 to 70,000 clones, with about 87% found just once. The CDR3 totals 13 residues. The V end was cut by 7 bases, the J end by 4 bases, with 16 bases between. Germline V gives CDR1 SQVTM, CDR2 ANQGSEA. This clone was picked up a small number of times. The clonotype originates from a human donor in good health. Some clones in this sample may be carry-over from other donors' samples. Sequencing was performed on PBMCs. The chain employs TRBV29-1 and TRBJ1-1; D perhaps matches TRBD1 (5 bases). The CDR3 loop reads CSGRLGAGTEAFF. DNA for the CDR3: TGCAGCGGAAGACTAGGGGCGGGCACTGAAGCTTTCTTT.